This T cell receptor (beta chain) was sequenced for a study of blood T cell repertoires in COVID-19. Whole-study context: Material from acute and convalescent COVID-19 was sourced from the United States, Italy and Spain.

The V end was cut by 3 bases, the J end by 1 base, with 17 bases between. There are 16 residues in the CDR3. Germline CDR1 reads SQVTM; CDR2 reads ANQGSEA. Original processing methods: Quantification of nucleated cells was approximated via reference gene primer amplification. The method was immunoSEQ multiplex PCR; TCRdb's version includes in-frame clones alone and lacks a portion of them. Clone size and the V and J calls come from that table; the DNA yielded D and trimming. The sample includes 68,000 or so clones, about 83% of them seen just once. Material for sequencing was peripheral blood. The chain links TRBV29-1 to TRBJ2-3; the D is unclear. The sequence was obtained from a human donor in a cohort sampled during active COVID-19. For the CDR3, the DNA is TGCAGCGTTGATTGGCTAGTCACCCAGCGCACAGATACGCAGTATTTT. Amino acid sequence: CSVDWLVTQRTDTQYF.